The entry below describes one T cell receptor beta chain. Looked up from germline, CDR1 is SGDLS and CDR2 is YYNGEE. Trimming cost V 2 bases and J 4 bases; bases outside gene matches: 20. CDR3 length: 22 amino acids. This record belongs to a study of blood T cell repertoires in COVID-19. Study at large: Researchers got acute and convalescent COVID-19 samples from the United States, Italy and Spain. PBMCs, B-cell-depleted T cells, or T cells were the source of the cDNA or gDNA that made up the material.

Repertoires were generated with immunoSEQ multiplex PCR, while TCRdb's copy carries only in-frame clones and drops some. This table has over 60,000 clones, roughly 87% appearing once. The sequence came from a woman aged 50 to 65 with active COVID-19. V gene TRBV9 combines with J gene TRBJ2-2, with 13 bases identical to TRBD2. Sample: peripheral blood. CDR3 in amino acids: CASSVAAGGGRGLAGVTGELFF. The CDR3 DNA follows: TGTGCCAGCAGCGTGGCGGCGGGAGGGGGCCGCGGACTAGCGGGGGTCACCGGGGAGCTGTTTTTT.